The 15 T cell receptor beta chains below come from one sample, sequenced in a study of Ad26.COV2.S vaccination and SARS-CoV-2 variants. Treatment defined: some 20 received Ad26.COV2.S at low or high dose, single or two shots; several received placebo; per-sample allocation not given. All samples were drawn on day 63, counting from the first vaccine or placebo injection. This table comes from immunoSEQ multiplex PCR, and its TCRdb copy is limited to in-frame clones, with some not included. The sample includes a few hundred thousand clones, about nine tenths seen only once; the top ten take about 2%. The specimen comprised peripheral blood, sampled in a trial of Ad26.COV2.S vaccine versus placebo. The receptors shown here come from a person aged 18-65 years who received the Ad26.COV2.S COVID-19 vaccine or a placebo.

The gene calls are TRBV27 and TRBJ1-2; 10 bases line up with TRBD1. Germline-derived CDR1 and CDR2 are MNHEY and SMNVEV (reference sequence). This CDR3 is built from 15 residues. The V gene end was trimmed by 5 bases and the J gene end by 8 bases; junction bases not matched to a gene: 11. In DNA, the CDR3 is TGTGCCAGCAGTCCGCGCGGGACAGGGGTTCTCGGCTACACCTTC. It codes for CASSPRGTGVLGYTF.

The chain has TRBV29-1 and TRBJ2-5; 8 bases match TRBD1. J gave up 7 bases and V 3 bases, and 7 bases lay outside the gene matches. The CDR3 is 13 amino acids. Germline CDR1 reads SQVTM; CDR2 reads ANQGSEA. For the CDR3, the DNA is TGCAGCGTTGAGCTGTCACAGGGGGGGACCCAGTACTTC. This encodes CSVELSQGGTQYF.

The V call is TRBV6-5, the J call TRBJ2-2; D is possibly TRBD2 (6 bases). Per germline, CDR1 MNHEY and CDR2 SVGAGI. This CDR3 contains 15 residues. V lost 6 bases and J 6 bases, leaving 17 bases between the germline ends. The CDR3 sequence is CASRSSGLSSGELFF. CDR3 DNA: TGTGCCAGCAGATCCTCGGGACTTTCATCCGGGGAGCTGTTTTTT.

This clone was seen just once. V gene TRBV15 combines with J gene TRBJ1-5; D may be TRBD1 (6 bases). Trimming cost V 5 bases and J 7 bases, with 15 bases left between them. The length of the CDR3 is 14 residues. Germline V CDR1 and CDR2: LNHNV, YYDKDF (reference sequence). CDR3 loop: CATSAPGEGQPQHF. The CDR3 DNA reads TGTGCCACCAGCGCCCCAGGGGAAGGGCAGCCCCAGCATTTT.

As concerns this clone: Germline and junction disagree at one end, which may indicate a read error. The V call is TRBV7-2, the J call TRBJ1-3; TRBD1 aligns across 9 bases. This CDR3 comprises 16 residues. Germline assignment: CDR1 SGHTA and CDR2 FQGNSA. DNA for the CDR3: TGTGCCAGCAGCATAGCCCCCGGGACAGGGGGAAACACCATATATTTT. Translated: CASSIAPGTGGNTIYF.

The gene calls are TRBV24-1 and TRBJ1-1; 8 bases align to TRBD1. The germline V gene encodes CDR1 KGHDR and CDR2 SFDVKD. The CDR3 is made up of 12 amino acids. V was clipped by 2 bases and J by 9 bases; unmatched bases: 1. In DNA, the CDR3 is TGTGCCACCAGTGATTCAGGGGGCCAAGCTTTCTTT. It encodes CATSDSGGQAFF.

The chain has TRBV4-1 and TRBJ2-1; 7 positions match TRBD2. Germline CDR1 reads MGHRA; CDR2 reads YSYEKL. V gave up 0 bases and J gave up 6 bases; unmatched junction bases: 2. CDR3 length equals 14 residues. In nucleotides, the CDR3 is TGCGCCAGCAGCCAAGATGTAGCGGGCAATGAGCAGTTCTTC. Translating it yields CASSQDVAGNEQFF.

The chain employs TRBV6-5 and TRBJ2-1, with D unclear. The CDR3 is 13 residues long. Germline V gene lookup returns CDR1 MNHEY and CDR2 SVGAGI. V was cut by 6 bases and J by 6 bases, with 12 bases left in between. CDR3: CASRLYESNEQFF. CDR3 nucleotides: TGTGCCAGCAGACTTTACGAATCCAATGAGCAGTTCTTC.

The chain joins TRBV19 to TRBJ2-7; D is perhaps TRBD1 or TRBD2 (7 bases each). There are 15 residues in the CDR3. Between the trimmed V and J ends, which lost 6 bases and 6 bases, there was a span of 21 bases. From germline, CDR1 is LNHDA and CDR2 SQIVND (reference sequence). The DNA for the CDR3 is TGTGCCAGTAGCCCCACCCTCAGGGGGGGGCCCGAGCAGTACTTC. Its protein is CASSPTLRGGPEQYF.

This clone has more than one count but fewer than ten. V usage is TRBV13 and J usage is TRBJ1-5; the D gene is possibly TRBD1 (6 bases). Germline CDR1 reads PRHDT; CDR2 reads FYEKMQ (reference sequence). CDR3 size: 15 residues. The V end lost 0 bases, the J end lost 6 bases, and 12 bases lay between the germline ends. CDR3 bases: TGTGCCAGCAGCTTAGGAGGGGGAATAAGTCAGCCCCAGCATTTT. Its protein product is CASSLGGGISQPQHF. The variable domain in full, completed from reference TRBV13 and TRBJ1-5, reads AAGVIQSPRHLIKEKRETATLKCYPIPRHDTVYWYQQGPGQDPQFLISFYEKMQSDKGSIPDRFSAQQFSDYHSELNMSSLELGDSALYFCASSLGGGISQPQHFGDGTRLSIL.

In DNA form, the CDR3 reads TGCGCCAGCAGCCTAAAAGACCCCGGGACAGGTCACACCGGGGAGCTGTTTTTT. Its translation: CASSLKDPGTGHTGELFF. This rearrangement joins TRBV5-1 to TRBJ2-2, with TRBD1 matching over 8 bases. CDR1 is SGHRS, CDR2 YFSETQ, per germline. V dropped 4 bases and J dropped 3; count of bases not matched to a gene: 14. The CDR3 is 18 residues long.

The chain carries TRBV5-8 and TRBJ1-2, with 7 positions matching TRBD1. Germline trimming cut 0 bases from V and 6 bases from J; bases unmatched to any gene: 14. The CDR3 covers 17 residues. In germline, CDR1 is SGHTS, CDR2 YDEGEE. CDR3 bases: TGTGCCAGCAGCTTGGTCCAGGACAGGTTCCGCTTTCATGGCTACACCTTC. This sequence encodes CASSLVQDRFRFHGYTF.

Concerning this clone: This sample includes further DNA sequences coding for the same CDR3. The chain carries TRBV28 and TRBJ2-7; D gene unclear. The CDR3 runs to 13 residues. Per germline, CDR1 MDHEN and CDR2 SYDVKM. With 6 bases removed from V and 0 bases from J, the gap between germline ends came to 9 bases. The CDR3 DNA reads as TGTGCCAGCAGATCAGGAAGCTCCTACGAGCAGTACTTC. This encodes CASRSGSSYEQYF.

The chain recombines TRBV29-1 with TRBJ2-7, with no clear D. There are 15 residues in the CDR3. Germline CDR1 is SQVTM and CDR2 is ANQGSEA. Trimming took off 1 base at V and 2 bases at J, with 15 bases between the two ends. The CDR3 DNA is TGCAGCGTTGAAGCCCCAAGGGCAGGAGCCTACGAGCAGTACTTC. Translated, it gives CSVEAPRAGAYEQYF.

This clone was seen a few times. Here the CDR3 reads CASSLGGGTDTQYF. CDR3 bases: TGTGCCAGCAGCTTGGGGGGCGGGACAGATACGCAGTATTTT. V usage is TRBV11-3 and J usage is TRBJ2-3; D possibly matches TRBD1 or TRBD2 (6 bases each). The CDR3 is 14 residues long. In germline, CDR1 is SGHNT, CDR2 YENEEA. Trimming took off 3 bases at V and 3 bases at J, with 10 bases between the two ends.